The 20 T cell receptor beta chains below all came from one sample that was sequenced in a study of preoperative IRX-2 immunotherapy in early breast cancer. Treatment given: preoperative locoregional IRX-2 cytokine immunotherapy. TCRdb's table, derived via immunoSEQ multiplex PCR, lists solely in-frame clones and lacks some. The sample lists 24,000 or so clones; roughly 96% were seen once. Sequences were derived from tumor tissue, sampled after IRX-2 immunotherapy. Every receptor here comes from a human donor with breast cancer.

The CDR3 coding sequence is TGCAGCGTTGCCAGGGAGGGCTATGGCTACACCTTC. Translation: CSVAREGYGYTF. The V gene is TRBV29-1, the J gene TRBJ1-2; D is perhaps TRBD1 (5 bases). CDR3 length equals 12 residues. Germline V gene lookup returns CDR1 SQVTM and CDR2 ANQGSEA. Trimming removed 4 bases from V and 4 bases from J, with 10 bases in between.

V usage is TRBV28 and J usage is TRBJ1-5, with D unresolved. The CDR3 runs to 13 residues. The germline CDR1 and CDR2 sequences are MDHEN and SYDVKM. V lost 3 bases and J lost 6, with 9 bases in between. In DNA form, the CDR3 reads TGTGCCAGCAGTTTCCCACCCATTCAGCCCCAGCATTTT. Residues: CASSFPPIQPQHF.

The V gene is TRBV5-8, the J gene TRBJ2-5, with TRBD2 identical over 15 bases. Germline trimming cut 4 bases from V and 3 bases from J; bases unmatched to any gene: 4. This CDR3 is 16 amino acids long. Germline values: CDR1 SGHTS, CDR2 YDEGEE. The CDR3 loop reads CASSPGLAGGKETQYF. The CDR3 DNA follows: TGTGCCAGCAGCCCGGGACTAGCGGGGGGAAAAGAGACCCAGTACTTC.

The genes are TRBV5-1 and TRBJ2-3; D is perhaps TRBD2 (7 bases). Trimming removed 4 bases at V and 0 bases at J, with 12 bases between. The germline V gene has CDR1 SGHRS and CDR2 YFSETQ. CDR3 size: 15 residues. The CDR3 DNA reads TGCGCCAGCAGCGTTGGGGGGGCTAGCACAGATACGCAGTATTTT. It specifies CASSVGGASTDTQYF.

The genes are TRBV19 and TRBJ2-4; D not resolved. V lost 3 bases and J 0 bases, leaving 9 bases between the germline ends. CDR3 size: 15 residues. Germline assignment: CDR1 LNHDA and CDR2 SQIVND (reference sequence). In DNA, the CDR3 is TGTGCCAGTAGTATGTCGGCCGTAGCCAAAAACATTCAGTACTTC. Translated, it gives CASSMSAVAKNIQYF. The complete variable domain, with remaining parts taken from reference TRBV19 and TRBJ2-4, reads DGGITQSPKYLFRKEGQNVTLSCEQNLNHDAMYWYRQDPGQGLRLIYYSQIVNDFQKGDIAEGYSVSREKKESFPLTVTSAQKNPTAFYLCASSMSAVAKNIQYFGAGTRLSVL.

This chain connects TRBV7-2 to TRBJ2-7; the D is unclear. Germline V gene sequence: CDR1 SGHTA, CDR2 FQGNSA. The CDR3 covers 15 residues. With 4 bases removed from V and 0 bases from J, the gap between germline ends came to 13 bases. CDR3: CASSSSSDPSYEQYF. The CDR3 nucleotides are TGTGCCAGCAGCTCGTCCAGCGACCCCTCCTACGAGCAGTACTTC.

This chain uses TRBV27 with TRBJ2-1, with D perhaps being TRBD1 or TRBD2 (6 bases each). The V gene's germline CDR1 is MNHEY and CDR2 SMNVEV (reference sequence). Trimming cost V 7 bases and J 7 bases, with 17 bases left between them. This CDR3 is 14 amino acids long. In DNA, the CDR3 is TGTGCCAGCACTCCCACGGGGGCTAGGAATGAGCAGTTCTTC. Encoded protein: CASTPTGARNEQFF.

The genes are TRBV7-3 and TRBJ1-1; D remains unclear. Germline V gives CDR1 SGHTA, CDR2 FQGTGA. Trimming shortened V by 2 bases and J by 0 bases, and 7 bases separated the two germline ends. CDR3 length: 14 amino acids. Written as DNA, the CDR3 is TGTGCCAGCAGCTTATATGATCTGAACACTGAAGCTTTCTTT. Its translation is CASSLYDLNTEAFF.

In its sample, this clone was seen once. The rearrangement links TRBV28 to TRBJ2-1; 7 bases agree with TRBD2. Germline CDR1 is MDHEN and CDR2 is SYDVKM. This CDR3 contains 19 residues. V shed 2 bases and J 1 base; nucleotides not matched to a gene: 14. The CDR3 here is CASSLIGVPASGSYNEQFF. DNA of the CDR3: TGTGCCAGCAGTTTAATAGGAGTTCCGGCTAGCGGTTCCTACAATGAGCAGTTCTTC.

The rearrangement links TRBV7-8 to TRBJ1-1; 7 bases agree with TRBD1. Trimming removed 5 bases from V and 3 bases from J; junction bases left unmatched: 12. Looked up from germline, CDR1 is SGHVS and CDR2 is FQNEAQ. The CDR3 contains 16 residues. Here the CDR3 DNA reads TGTGCCAGCAGCCGATGGGACAGCTCGGCGGACACTGAAGCTTTCTTT. This gives the protein CASSRWDSSADTEAFF.

The V and J genes are TRBV6-5 and TRBJ2-1, with D maybe TRBD1 (5 bases). Looked up from germline, CDR1 is MNHEY and CDR2 is SVGAGI. The germline V and J ends were trimmed by 4 bases and 1 base, with 11 bases remaining between them. The CDR3 runs to 15 residues. CDR3 nucleotides: TGTGCCAGCAGTTCAGGGTTCCGGTCCTACAATGAGCAGTTCTTC. This codes for CASSSGFRSYNEQFF.

The chain recombines TRBV27 with TRBJ2-3; 9 bases match TRBD2. There are 16 residues in the CDR3. V lost 3 bases and J lost 1; bases outside the gene matches: 5. Germline CDR1 is MNHEY and CDR2 is SMNVEV (reference sequence). CDR3 bases: TGTGCCAGCAGTTTGAGGCGGACTAGCGGCACAGATACGCAGTATTTT. Protein sequence: CASSLRRTSGTDTQYF.

The chain has TRBV4-3 and TRBJ2-3, with D perhaps TRBD2 (6 bases). This CDR3 has 15 residues. V was cut by 0 bases and J by 4 bases, with 11 bases left in between. Looked up from germline, CDR1 is LGHNA and CDR2 is YSLEER. CDR3 loop: CASSQERAGPDTQYF. CDR3 in DNA: TGCGCCAGCAGCCAAGAGCGGGCGGGACCAGATACGCAGTATTTT.

The J gene is TRBJ2-1, the V gene TRBV4-1; the D call may be TRBD1 or TRBD2 (5 bases each). Per the germline V gene, CDR1 is MGHRA and CDR2 is YSYEKL. The CDR3 has 16 residues. Trimming stripped 2 bases from V and 0 bases from J, with 11 bases between. CDR3: CASSQTGPSSYNEQFF. The DNA of the CDR3 is TGCGCCAGCAGCCAAACGGGACCGAGCTCCTACAATGAGCAGTTCTTC.

The genes are TRBV7-9 and TRBJ2-5; D possibly corresponds to TRBD1 (5 bases). The DNA end is a closer match to TRBJ2-7, so the J assignment may be wrong. The germline gives CDR1 SEHNR, CDR2 FQNEAQ (reference sequence). This CDR3 has 16 amino acids. In DNA, the CDR3 is TGTGCCAGCAGCCAATTCAGGGTGGATTTTTTCTACGAGCAGTACTTC. It translates to CASSQFRVDFFYEQYF.

This clone was seen a single time. This chain joins TRBV14 and TRBJ2-3; D call uncertain. The CDR3 covers 8 residues. Germline V gene lookup returns CDR1 SGHDN and CDR2 FVKESK. V was cut by 8 bases and J by 12 bases, with 6 bases left in between. The CDR3 here is CASLAQYF. CDR3 in DNA: TGTGCCAGCCTCGCCCAGTATTTT. The full variable domain, in which reference TRBV14 and TRBJ2-3 provide the parts outside the CDR3, is EAGVTQFPSHSVIEKGQTVTLRCDPISGHDNLYWYRRVMGKEIKFLLHFVKESKQDESGMPNNRFLAERTGGTYSTLKVQPAELEDSGVYFCASLAQYFGPGTRLTVL.

The chain has TRBV5-1 and TRBJ2-6; D unresolved. CDR1 is SGHRS, CDR2 YFSETQ, per germline. The V end lost 2 bases, the J end lost 2 bases, and 2 bases lay between the germline ends. CDR3 length: 13 amino acids. DNA of the CDR3: TGCGCCAGCAGCTTAACTGGGGCCAACGTCCTGACTTTC. Amino acids: CASSLTGANVLTF.

This chain connects TRBV12-1 to TRBJ2-3; the table calls TRBD2, which could not be checked here. TRBV12-1 is a recognized pseudogene. The CDR3 is 17 amino acids. In DNA form, the CDR3 reads TGTGCCAGCAGCTTTTCTGGTAGACTTTGGGAGACAGATACGCAGTATTTT. This gives the protein CASSFSGRLWETDTQYF.

This clone has only a few counts. The rearrangement uses TRBV6-4 and TRBJ1-1, with D hard to call. The CDR3 has 13 residues. Per the germline V gene, CDR1 is MRHNA and CDR2 is SNTAGT. Trimming took off 7 bases at V and 7 bases at J, with 16 bases between the two ends. The CDR3 region is CASKTPRNDEAFF. The CDR3 DNA follows: TGTGCCAGCAAGACACCGCGTAACGATGAAGCTTTCTTT.

V usage is TRBV19 and J usage is TRBJ1-2; weak D call: TRBD1 (6 bases). V was trimmed by 9 bases and J by 8 bases, leaving 22 bases between them. Germline values: CDR1 LNHDA, CDR2 SQIVND (reference sequence). The length of the CDR3 is 14 residues. The CDR3 here is CASMVYRAQGGYTF. Here the CDR3 DNA reads TGTGCCAGCATGGTGTACAGGGCCCAGGGGGGCTACACCTTC. The entire variable domain, with the rest obtained from reference TRBV19 and TRBJ1-2, is as follows: DGGITQSPKYLFRKEGQNVTLSCEQNLNHDAMYWYRQDPGQGLRLIYYSQIVNDFQKGDIAEGYSVSREKKESFPLTVTSAQKNPTAFYLCASMVYRAQGGYTFGSGTRLTVV.